What follows are 25 T cell receptor beta chains derived from one specimen sequenced in a study of T cells after yellow fever vaccination. TCRdb reprocessed the 5' RACE reads via MiXCR and lists one record per CDR3 protein. This table has about 580,000 distinct CDR3 sequences, roughly a sixth appearing once. The sequences come from PBMCs, collected about 5 days after the first yellow fever vaccination. These receptors were obtained from a man aged 18 to 35 who received the YFV17D yellow fever vaccine.

This clonotype was seen many times. One junction end disagrees with the germline gene, perhaps due to a read error. The CDR3 DNA sequence: TGTGCCAGCACTTTAGGTTCCAGTTCACCCCTCCACTTT. It codes for CASTLGSSSPLHF. The chain is built from TRBV12-3 or TRBV12-4 and TRBJ1-6; D not resolved. This CDR3 spans 13 amino acids.

This clonotype was detected a few times. The genes are TRBV5-1 and TRBJ2-3; 9 nucleotides match TRBD2. Trimming took 2 bases from V and 3 from J; bases not matched to a gene: 10. CDR1 is SGHRS and CDR2 is YFSETQ in the germline V gene. This CDR3 contains 17 residues. The DNA for the CDR3 is TGCGCCAGCAGCTTACGACTAGCGGTGCTAGGTACAGATACGCAGTATTTT. As protein: CASSLRLAVLGTDTQYF.

J is TRBJ2-1 and V is TRBV20-1; D may correspond to TRBD1 or TRBD2 (6 bases each). Trimming removed 0 bases at V and 15 bases at J, with 21 bases between. Germline CDR1 and CDR2: DFQATT and SNEGSKA (reference sequence). The CDR3 totals 14 residues. The CDR3 DNA reads TGCAGTGCTAGAGAAGTCTCCCGGGGGCCTGTTTTGTTCTTC. Translating gives CSAREVSRGPVLFF.

This clonotype came up a few times. The CDR3 coding sequence is TGTGCCAGCAGTTATAGCGGGGGGGGCGACACCCAGTACTTC. Protein sequence: CASSYSGGGDTQYF. The V and J genes are TRBV6-5 and TRBJ2-5; 11 bases fit TRBD2. Germline CDR1 MNHEY, CDR2 SVGAGI. There are 14 residues in the CDR3. Germline trimming cut 3 bases from V and 8 bases from J; bases unmatched to any gene: 5.

This clonotype was seen more than once but under ten times. The V gene is TRBV5-1, the J gene TRBJ2-1, with unresolved D. The germline CDR1 and CDR2 sequences are SGHRS and YFSETQ. The CDR3 consists of 15 residues. V was cut by 2 bases and J by 0 bases, with 9 bases left in between. CDR3 residues: CASSLAYSSYNEQFF. The CDR3 DNA reads as TGCGCCAGCAGCTTAGCCTATAGCTCCTACAATGAGCAGTTCTTC.

The chain couples TRBV5-6 to TRBJ1-1, with D possibly matching TRBD1 (6 bases). The V gene's germline CDR1 is SGHDT and CDR2 YYEEEE. The CDR3 totals 15 residues. V lost 4 bases and J lost 6, with 19 bases in between. The CDR3 reads CASSLPRTEGPEAFF. CDR3 DNA: TGTGCCAGCAGCCTGCCCCGGACAGAGGGACCTGAAGCTTTCTTT.

J is TRBJ1-1 and V is TRBV7-9, with 8 bases identical to TRBD1. Trimming at V came to 5 bases and at J to 5 bases, leaving 7 bases not matched to a gene. CDR1 is SEHNR, CDR2 FQNEAQ, per germline (reference sequence). This CDR3 has 14 amino acids. The CDR3 reads CASSIRQGSTEAFF. The CDR3 DNA reads TGTGCCAGCAGCATAAGACAGGGGTCGACTGAAGCTTTCTTT.

J is TRBJ1-3 and V is TRBV11-1, with D possibly TRBD1 on 5 matching bases. The CDR3 loop spans 18 amino acids. V dropped 1 base and J dropped 0 bases, with 16 bases sitting between them. The germline V gene encodes CDR1 SGHAT and CDR2 FQDESV (reference sequence). Here the CDR3 DNA reads TGTGCCAGCAGCTTAGTGCTCTACAGGCCAGTCTCTGGAAACACCATATATTTT. Protein sequence: CASSLVLYRPVSGNTIYF.

This chain connects TRBV9 to TRBJ1-2; D not certain. V was shortened by 0 bases and J by 8 bases, with 17 bases between the two germline ends. CDR1 and CDR2 from the germline V gene are SGDLS and YYNGEE. The length of the CDR3 is 15 residues. CDR3: CASSVGEDRWGGYTF. CDR3 bases: TGTGCCAGCAGCGTAGGGGAGGATCGCTGGGGAGGCTACACCTTC. The full variable domain, in which reference TRBV9 and TRBJ1-2 provide the parts outside the CDR3, is DSGVTQTPKHLITATGQRVTLRCSPRSGDLSVYWYQQSLDQGLQFLIQYYNGEERAKGNILERFSAQQFPDLHSELNLSSLELGDSALYFCASSVGEDRWGGYTFGSGTRLTVV.

This clonotype has only a few counts. The V call is TRBV29-1, the J call TRBJ1-1; the D is unclear. In germline, CDR1 is SQVTM, CDR2 ANQGSEA. V lost 7 bases and J lost 0, with 12 bases in between. The CDR3 is made up of 13 amino acids. CDR3: CSAWERVNTEAFF. The CDR3 DNA follows: TGCAGCGCCTGGGAGAGGGTGAACACTGAAGCTTTCTTT.

CDR3 bases: TGCGCCAGCAGCTCTCAGGGGGGCGATACGCAGTATTTT. Amino acids: CASSSQGGDTQYF. The chain carries TRBV5-1 and TRBJ2-3, with D possibly being TRBD1 (7 bases). CDR1 is SGHRS and CDR2 is YFSETQ in the germline V gene. The length of the CDR3 is 13 residues. Between the trimmed V and J ends, which lost 3 bases and 6 bases, there was a span of 11 bases.

This sequence joins TRBV20-1 and TRBJ2-5; 11 nucleotides line up with TRBD2. V was clipped by 4 bases and J by 2 bases; unmatched bases: 6. CDR1 and CDR2 (germline): DFQATT, SNEGSKA (reference sequence). The CDR3 loop spans 15 amino acids. The CDR3 DNA sequence: TGCAGTGCTATCTCGACTAGCGGGGCGCAAGAGACCCAGTACTTC. Protein: CSAISTSGAQETQYF.

J is TRBJ1-1 and V is TRBV7-9; no definite D call. V lost 0 bases to trimming and J lost 6 bases, with 14 bases between them. The CDR3 consists of 15 residues. Germline CDR1 and CDR2: SEHNR and FQNEAQ (reference sequence). DNA of the CDR3: TGTGCCAGCAGCTTAGCCCTTGGTCGCTCCCCTGAAGCTTTCTTT. It translates to CASSLALGRSPEAFF.

This clonotype was seen a few times. V gene TRBV6-5 combines with J gene TRBJ1-2; tentative D call: TRBD1 (6 bases). The CDR3 extends over 15 amino acids. Trimming took 4 bases from V and 5 from J, leaving 17 bases between them. CDR1 MNHEY and CDR2 SVGAGI come from the germline V gene. The CDR3 DNA sequence: TGTGCCAGCAGTTCCTCAGGGGTTGGTTGGTATGGCTACACCTTC. This codes for CASSSSGVGWYGYTF.

The table lists this clonotype with many counts. The J gene is TRBJ1-2, the V gene TRBV18; 8 nucleotides align to TRBD1. V dropped 3 bases and J dropped 13; count of bases not matched to a gene: 16. This CDR3 is built from 15 residues. Germline values: CDR1 KGHSH, CDR2 LQKENI. CDR3 region: CASSPTAEGQALRTF. The CDR3 coding sequence is TGTGCCAGCTCACCTACAGCCGAGGGACAGGCACTACGCACCTTC.

V usage is TRBV20-1 and J usage is TRBJ2-5, with D perhaps matching TRBD1 (6 bases). Germline CDR1 reads DFQATT; CDR2 reads SNEGSKA (reference sequence). Trimming shortened V by 7 bases and J by 1 base, and 10 bases separated the two germline ends. This CDR3 is built from 12 residues. Here the CDR3 reads CSEMDSQETQYF. Here the CDR3 DNA reads TGCAGTGAAATGGACAGCCAAGAGACCCAGTACTTC.

The chain has TRBV6-5 and TRBJ2-5; D not certain. Germline lookup yields CDR1 MNHEY and CDR2 SVGAGI. The CDR3 loop spans 16 amino acids. The germline V and J ends were trimmed by 0 bases and 0 bases, with 11 bases remaining between them. The CDR3 DNA follows: TGTGCCAGCAGTTACTCGGGGATAGACTACCAAGAGACCCAGTACTTC. Translation: CASSYSGIDYQETQYF.

This clonotype was seen just once. V and J are TRBV4-3 and TRBJ2-1; 9 nucleotides align to TRBD1. The CDR3 extends over 14 amino acids. V was pared by 4 bases and J by 8 bases, with 6 bases of the junction left unmatched. CDR1 is LGHNA, CDR2 YSLEER, per germline. The CDR3 coding sequence is TGCGCCAGCAGCCCTGGGACAGGGAGGGATGAGCAGTTCTTC. Translation gives CASSPGTGRDEQFF.

J is TRBJ1-1 and V is TRBV12-3 or TRBV12-4, with D unresolved. The germline V and J ends were trimmed by 7 bases and 4 bases, with 16 bases remaining between them. The CDR3 contains 14 residues. The CDR3 bases are TGTGCCAGCACCCCAGGCGTACTGGGCACTGAAGCTTTCTTT. It codes for CASTPGVLGTEAFF.

The chain carries TRBV28 and TRBJ1-5; D ambiguous. From germline, CDR1 is MDHEN and CDR2 SYDVKM. The CDR3 runs to 15 residues. The V gene lost 5 bases and the J gene lost 0 bases, with 11 bases spanning the gap. This CDR3 is CASSTIGVSNQPQHF. For the CDR3, the DNA is TGTGCCAGCAGTACCATTGGGGTTAGCAATCAGCCCCAGCATTTT.

This clonotype was recorded many times. V is TRBV15 and J is TRBJ1-2; maybe TRBD1 (5 bases). The CDR3 length is 16 residues. V lost 0 bases, J lost 8 bases, and 19 bases lay in between. Germline values: CDR1 LNHNV, CDR2 YYDKDF (reference sequence). The CDR3, as DNA: TGTGCCACCAGCAGAGAAGGTTTTATGTTGGGGGAAGGCTACACCTTC. Translation gives CATSREGFMLGEGYTF.

This clonotype has a handful of counts. The chain is built from TRBV19 and TRBJ1-2; D gene uncertain. The germline gives CDR1 LNHDA, CDR2 SQIVND (reference sequence). Trimming stripped 7 bases from V and 4 bases from J, with 16 bases between. The CDR3 contains 14 residues. The CDR3 loop reads CASTPWGALYGYTF. The CDR3 DNA is TGTGCCAGTACCCCCTGGGGAGCGCTCTATGGCTACACCTTC. Looking up the rest from reference TRBV19 and TRBJ1-2 gives the full variable domain: DGGITQSPKYLFRKEGQNVTLSCEQNLNHDAMYWYRQDPGQGLRLIYYSQIVNDFQKGDIAEGYSVSREKKESFPLTVTSAQKNPTAFYLCASTPWGALYGYTFGSGTRLTVV.

This clonotype appeared a few times. V and J are TRBV5-1 and TRBJ2-1; 9 nucleotides agree with TRBD1. The V and J ends lost 0 bases and 10 bases, in that order; junction bases with no gene match: 8. Germline values: CDR1 SGHRS, CDR2 YFSETQ. This CDR3 comprises 15 residues. The CDR3 bases are TGCGCCAGCAGCTTGGAGGGACAGGGCCAAGGGGAGCAGTTCTTC. This translates into CASSLEGQGQGEQFF.

This clonotype showed up many times. The chain combines TRBV6-5 with TRBJ2-7; 7 nucleotides line up with TRBD2. CDR1 MNHEY and CDR2 SVGAGI come from the germline V gene. V was pared by 0 bases and J by 4 bases, with 0 bases of the junction left unmatched. The CDR3 consists of 13 residues. CDR3 nucleotide sequence: TGTGCCAGCAGTTACTCGCGGGGGTACGAGCAGTACGTC. This gives the protein CASSYSRGYEQYV.

This clonotype has just a few counts. The rearrangement uses TRBV4-1 and TRBJ1-5; 7 positions agree with TRBD1. Looked up from germline, CDR1 is MGHRA and CDR2 is YSYEKL. Germline trimming cut 4 bases from V and 3 bases from J; bases unmatched to any gene: 6. This CDR3 is built from 15 residues. CDR3 in amino acids: CASSPIGQDNQPQHF. The CDR3 DNA follows: TGCGCCAGCAGCCCCATCGGACAGGACAATCAGCCCCAGCATTTT.